These T cell receptor beta chains were read from a single sample in a study of response to subunit inactivated influenza vaccine. TCRdb re-analysed the RT-PCR reads in MiXCR, keeping a single row per CDR3 protein. The data show around 500,000 distinct CDR3 sequences, 10% to 11% seen once. The sequenced sample was PBMCs from blood, obtained 45 days after vaccination. The receptors were gathered from a man aged 45-60 years who received an inactivated influenza vaccine. The CDR3 runs from the conserved cysteine through the conserved F or W. The D gene is left open where the match is weak. Clone size is shown for a subset of rows, as once, few, many or a class of expanded clone.

V gene	D gene	clone size	J gene	CDR3 protein	CDR3 DNA
TRBV20-1	TRBD1	.	TRBJ2-1	CSANPGQGAYEQFF	TGCAGTGCAAATCCGGGACAGGGGGCCTATGAGCAGTTCTTC
TRBV7-2	.	many	TRBJ2-1	CASSPLLANEQFF	TGTGCCAGCAGCCCGTTGTTGGCGAATGAGCAGTTCTTC
TRBV2	TRBD1	few	TRBJ1-5	CASSANRGNQPQHF	TGTGCCAGCAGTGCTAACAGGGGAAATCAGCCCCAGCATTTT
TRBV4-1	.	.	TRBJ2-7	CASSQRDKGSEQYF	TGCGCCAGCAGCCAAAGGGACAAAGGTTCCGAGCAGTACTTC
TRBV12-3/TRBV12-4	TRBD2	many	TRBJ2-1	CASSPHSGGTNEQFF	TGTGCCAGCAGTCCCCATAGCGGGGGGACCAATGAGCAGTTCTTC
TRBV6-1	TRBD1	many	TRBJ1-1	CASSKIDRGLSTEAFF	TGTGCCAGCAGTAAAATTGACAGGGGGCTTAGCACTGAAGCTTTCTTT
TRBV12-3/TRBV12-4	TRBD2	many	TRBJ2-1	CASSTSGQSNEQFF	TGTGCCAGCAGTACTAGCGGGCAGTCGAATGAGCAGTTCTTC
TRBV11-2	TRBD2	few	TRBJ2-1	CASGRRGSGRGVSYNEQFF	TGTGCCAGCGGGCGGAGGGGTAGCGGGAGGGGCGTATCCTACAATGAGCAGTTCTTC
TRBV14	.	few	TRBJ2-7	CASSQYRRAPYEQYF	TGTGCCAGCAGCCAATATCGTCGGGCTCCCTACGAGCAGTACTTC
TRBV10-2	TRBD1	.	TRBJ1-2	CASRGGQGASGYTF	TGCGCCAGCAGGGGGGGACAGGGGGCCTCTGGCTACACCTTC
TRBV5-1	.	few	TRBJ2-6	CASTWEGVANVLTF	TGCGCCAGCACCTGGGAGGGGGTCGCCAACGTCCTGACTTTC
TRBV7-2	.	few	TRBJ2-3	CASSLEVGGGLDTQYF	TGTGCCAGCAGCTTAGAGGTGGGGGGCGGATTGGATACGCAGTATTTT
TRBV6-5	.	few	TRBJ2-7	CASSYEGGTSYEQYF	TGTGCCAGCAGTTATGAGGGAGGAACCTCCTACGAGCAGTACTTC
TRBV7-9	TRBD1	.	TRBJ1-1	CASSHPGQGAVNTEAFF	TGTGCCAGCAGCCACCCGGGACAGGGGGCAGTTAACACTGAAGCTTTCTTT
TRBV21-1	.	many	TRBJ2-3	CASRVDRNTDTQYF	TGTGCCAGCAGGGTTGACAGAAACACAGATACGCAGTATTTT
TRBV20-1	.	.	TRBJ2-1	CSASSGGGAVNEQFF	TGCAGTGCTAGTAGTGGCGGAGGAGCCGTCAATGAGCAGTTCTTC
TRBV12-3/TRBV12-4	TRBD1	few	TRBJ1-6	CASREGQGYSPLHF	TGTGCCAGCAGGGAAGGACAGGGGTATTCACCCCTCCACTTT
TRBV30	.	many	TRBJ2-1	CAWGEYNEQFF	TGTGCCTGGGGGGAGTACAATGAGCAGTTCTTC
TRBV19	.	.	TRBJ2-2	CASRMGQNTGELFF	TGTGCCAGCCGTATGGGACAGAACACCGGGGAGCTGTTTTTT
TRBV4-3	TRBD2	few	TRBJ2-1	CASSRSGLDDEQFF	TGCGCCAGCAGCCGCTCGGGACTAGACGATGAGCAGTTCTTC
TRBV20-1	.	few	TRBJ2-7	CSARDKGTLKVYEQYF	TGCAGTGCTAGAGATAAGGGGACTTTAAAGGTCTACGAGCAGTACTTC
TRBV24-1	TRBD2	.	TRBJ2-1	CATSSGKSYNEQFF	TGTGCCACCAGTAGCGGGAAATCCTACAATGAGCAGTTCTTC
TRBV5-1	.	few	TRBJ2-2	CASSLDMSFGELFF	TGCGCCAGCAGCTTGGATATGTCTTTCGGGGAGCTGTTTTTT
TRBV7-2	TRBD1	many	TRBJ1-3	CASSRLGTGNAGNTIYF	TGTGCCAGCAGCCGACTGGGGACAGGGAATGCTGGAAACACCATATATTTT
TRBV10-3	TRBD2	.	TRBJ2-1	CAISESGRAGGEQFF	TGTGCCATCAGTGAAAGCGGGAGGGCCGGAGGTGAGCAGTTCTTC
TRBV20-1	.	many	TRBJ2-7	CSARWQGTYEQYF	TGCAGTGCTAGATGGCAGGGAACCTACGAGCAGTACTTC
TRBV27	.	few	TRBJ1-6	CASSPLDRRGSPLHF	TGTGCCAGCAGTCCCCTGGACAGACGAGGCTCACCCCTCCACTTT
TRBV12-3/TRBV12-4	.	many	TRBJ2-1	CASSFRGAGISYNEQFF	TGTGCCAGCAGTTTCCGGGGGGCGGGAATCTCCTACAATGAGCAGTTCTTC
TRBV20-1	TRBD2	many	TRBJ2-3	CSARRGLAGDTQYF	TGCAGTGCTAGGAGGGGACTAGCGGGGGATACGCAGTATTTT
TRBV28	.	.	TRBJ1-5	CASSMGTGYNQPQHF	TGTGCCAGCAGTATGGGGACGGGCTACAATCAGCCCCAGCATTTT
TRBV12-3/TRBV12-4	TRBD1	.	TRBJ2-7	CASSPPVGQGSLEQYF	TGTGCCAGCAGCCCGCCGGTGGGACAGGGGTCCCTCGAGCAGTACTTC
TRBV15	.	few	TRBJ1-3	CATSRAWGASSGNTMYF	TGTGCCACCAGCAGAGCTTGGGGGGCAAGCTCTGGAAACACCATGTATTTT
TRBV7-9	TRBD1	.	TRBJ2-7	CASSFGKGGGQRDEQYF	TGTGCCAGCAGCTTTGGTAAAGGGGGCGGCCAGAGGGACGAGCAGTACTTC
TRBV4-3	.	.	TRBJ2-7	CASSQNYPTQYSYEQYF	TGCGCCAGCAGCCAAAATTATCCCACCCAGTACTCCTACGAGCAGTACTTC
TRBV6-5	.	many	TRBJ1-3	CASSYSRAGNTIYF	TGTGCCAGCAGTTACTCCAGAGCTGGAAACACCATATATTTT
TRBV3-1	.	many	TRBJ2-3	CASSQGPGPGSDTQYF	TGTGCCAGCAGCCAGGGACCGGGCCCCGGCTCAGATACGCAGTATTTT
TRBV5-1	.	.	TRBJ2-2	CASRPGETGELFF	TGCGCCAGCAGACCAGGGGAAACCGGGGAGCTGTTTTTT
TRBV5-1	.	few	TRBJ2-2	CASSLDPSAGELFF	TGCGCCAGCAGCTTGGATCCGTCCGCCGGGGAGCTGTTTTTT
TRBV20-1	TRBD2	.	TRBJ2-2	CSAGLAGNTGELFF	TGCAGTGCTGGACTAGCGGGGAACACCGGGGAGCTGTTTTTT
TRBV5-1	.	.	TRBJ2-7	CASSLGNGGYEQYF	TGCGCCAGCAGCTTGGGTAACGGGGGATACGAGCAGTACTTC
TRBV5-4	.	few	TRBJ2-2	CASRGGDGELFF	TGTGCCAGCAGGGGGGGAGACGGGGAGCTGTTTTTT
TRBV24-1	.	.	TRBJ2-5	CATSGPGGVETQYF	TGTGCCACCAGTGGTCCGGGCGGGGTCGAGACCCAGTACTTC
TRBV15	.	many	TRBJ2-3	CATSRDLAATSTDTQYF	TGTGCCACCAGCAGAGATCTGGCAGCTACTAGCACAGATACGCAGTATTTT
TRBV12-3/TRBV12-4	.	.	TRBJ2-2	CASSFLGGSTGELFF	TGTGCCAGCAGTTTCCTTGGGGGGAGCACCGGGGAGCTGTTTTTT
TRBV11-2	TRBD1	few	TRBJ2-1	CASSTGQTLLLEQFF	TGTGCCAGCAGCACGGGACAGACCCTACTTTTGGAGCAGTTCTTC
TRBV5-1	.	.	TRBJ1-4	CASSLDLGEKLFF	TGCGCCAGCAGCTTGGACCTAGGTGAAAAACTGTTTTTT
TRBV6-1	TRBD2	.	TRBJ2-1	CASYGGGGYNEQFF	TGTGCCAGTTACGGCGGGGGGGGATACAATGAGCAGTTCTTC
TRBV20-1	.	many	TRBJ1-6	CSARDYSRHPYSGSYSPLHF	TGCAGTGCTAGAGATTATTCCAGGCACCCCTATTCCGGGAGTTATTCACCCCTCCACTTT
TRBV7-6	.	.	TRBJ2-7	CASSLLQSGEYSSYEQYF	TGTGCCAGCAGCTTACTGCAATCGGGAGAATACAGCTCCTACGAGCAGTACTTC
TRBV11-1	TRBD2	few	TRBJ2-7	CASSLGRLAGDSHSYEQYF	TGTGCCAGCAGCTTAGGGCGTCTAGCGGGAGATTCGCACTCCTACGAGCAGTACTTC
TRBV12-3/TRBV12-4	.	few	TRBJ2-5	CASSTQWTFQETQYF	TGTGCCAGCAGTACCCAGTGGACCTTCCAAGAGACCCAGTACTTC
TRBV10-3	.	many	TRBJ2-5	CAISEEGGRETQYF	TGTGCCATCAGTGAGGAGGGTGGACGAGAGACCCAGTACTTC